These T cell receptor beta chains were read from a single sample in a study of T cell responses to AZD1222 COVID-19 vaccine. Using immunoSEQ multiplex PCR, the repertoire was profiled, and TCRdb retains in-frame clones only, with some absent. Among over 130,000 clones listed, about 91% were seen once. Sequencing used peripheral blood, obtained on day 0 of AZD1222 vaccination. All receptors come from an adult in good health. CDR3s include the opening cysteine and the closing phenylalanine or tryptophan. Fields, in order: D gene, J gene, V gene, clone size, CDR3 protein, CDR3 DNA. A D gene is named only where the DNA matches it firmly. The size field is filled for only some rows; it gives once, few, many or a size class.

D gene: -; J gene: TRBJ1-6; V gene: TRBV4-1; clone size: medium-sized; CDR3 protein: CASSQGTDNSPLHF; CDR3 DNA: TGCGCCAGCAGCCAAGGAACCGATAATTCACCCCTCCACTTT
D gene: -; J gene: TRBJ1-4; V gene: TRBV9; clone size: -; CDR3 protein: CASSGGTLNEKLFF; CDR3 DNA: TGTGCCAGCAGCGGCGGGACCTTGAATGAAAAACTGTTTTTT
D gene: TRBD2; J gene: TRBJ2-6; V gene: TRBV6-4; clone size: -; CDR3 protein: CASGLAGGGANVLTF; CDR3 DNA: TGTGCCAGCGGACTAGCGGGAGGTGGGGCCAACGTCCTGACTTTC
D gene: TRBD1; J gene: TRBJ1-4; V gene: TRBV28; clone size: -; CDR3 protein: CASSPGGRGYEKLFF; CDR3 DNA: TGTGCCAGCAGTCCAGGGGGCCGAGGTTATGAAAAACTGTTTTTT
D gene: -; J gene: TRBJ1-2; V gene: TRBV7-2; clone size: -; CDR3 protein: CASSLVAGNYGYTF; CDR3 DNA: TGTGCCAGCAGCTTAGTTGCAGGGAACTATGGCTACACCTTC
D gene: TRBD2; J gene: TRBJ2-3; V gene: TRBV19; clone size: -; CDR3 protein: CASSLAGGPVTQYF; CDR3 DNA: TGTGCCAGCTCACTAGCGGGAGGGCCGGTTACGCAGTATTTT
D gene: -; J gene: TRBJ1-2; V gene: TRBV4-1; clone size: few; CDR3 protein: CASSQPVTLGGYTF; CDR3 DNA: TGCGCCAGCAGCCAGCCGGTCACCCTTGGTGGCTACACCTTC
D gene: TRBD2; J gene: TRBJ2-7; V gene: TRBV5-8; clone size: -; CDR3 protein: CASSGLAGDEQYF; CDR3 DNA: TGTGCCAGCAGCGGCCTAGCGGGAGACGAGCAGTACTTC
D gene: -; J gene: TRBJ1-2; V gene: TRBV19; clone size: once; CDR3 protein: CVGAGASGYTF; CDR3 DNA: TGTGTCGGGGCGGGGGCCAGCGGCTACACCTTC
D gene: -; J gene: TRBJ1-2; V gene: TRBV5-5; clone size: -; CDR3 protein: CASSLLGDYGYTF; CDR3 DNA: TGTGCCAGCAGCTTGTTAGGGGACTATGGCTACACCTTC
D gene: -; J gene: TRBJ1-5; V gene: TRBV4-2; clone size: -; CDR3 protein: CASSQDTERPQHF; CDR3 DNA: TGTGCCAGCAGCCAAGACACCGAGAGGCCCCAGCATTTT
D gene: -; J gene: TRBJ2-7; V gene: TRBV3-1/TRBV3-2; clone size: -; CDR3 protein: CASSQTPGQLYEQYF; CDR3 DNA: TGTGCCAGCAGCCAAACTCCGGGACAATTATACGAGCAGTACTTC
D gene: -; J gene: TRBJ1-2; V gene: TRBV27; clone size: -; CDR3 protein: CASSLAGDGYTF; CDR3 DNA: TGTGCCAGCAGTTTAGCAGGGGATGGCTACACCTTC
D gene: -; J gene: TRBJ2-7; V gene: TRBV9; clone size: -; CDR3 protein: CASSVGSGRTYEQYF; CDR3 DNA: TGTGCCAGCAGCGTAGGAAGCGGGCGGACCTACGAGCAGTACTTC
D gene: -; J gene: TRBJ1-1; V gene: TRBV3-1/TRBV3-2; clone size: -; CDR3 protein: CASITEMNTEAFF; CDR3 DNA: TGTGCCAGCATAACAGAGATGAACACTGAAGCTTTCTTT
D gene: -; J gene: TRBJ1-1; V gene: TRBV9; clone size: -; CDR3 protein: CASSYQDGNTEAFF; CDR3 DNA: TGTGCCAGCAGCTACCAGGACGGGAACACTGAAGCTTTCTTT
D gene: -; J gene: TRBJ1-2; V gene: TRBV5-6; clone size: -; CDR3 protein: CASSPWSVGSSYGYTF; CDR3 DNA: TGTGCCAGCAGCCCGTGGAGCGTTGGCTCCTCCTATGGCTACACCTTC
D gene: TRBD1; J gene: TRBJ2-2; V gene: TRBV5-4; clone size: -; CDR3 protein: CASSSPGQDHSGELFF; CDR3 DNA: TGTGCCAGCAGCTCACCGGGACAGGACCACTCCGGGGAGCTGTTTTTT
D gene: TRBD1; J gene: TRBJ1-1; V gene: TRBV6-5; clone size: -; CDR3 protein: CASSYLGQGITEAFF; CDR3 DNA: TGTGCCAGCAGTTACCTGGGACAGGGGATCACTGAAGCTTTCTTT
D gene: TRBD1; J gene: TRBJ1-5; V gene: TRBV6-5; clone size: -; CDR3 protein: CASTLEGANQPQHF; CDR3 DNA: TGTGCCAGCACTCTTGAGGGGGCCAATCAGCCCCAGCATTTT
D gene: -; J gene: TRBJ2-3; V gene: TRBV5-6; clone size: -; CDR3 protein: CASSGRDWDTDTQYF; CDR3 DNA: TGTGCCAGCAGCGGACGGGACTGGGACACAGATACGCAGTATTTT
D gene: TRBD1; J gene: TRBJ1-5; V gene: TRBV30; clone size: -; CDR3 protein: CAWKGQGNQPQHF; CDR3 DNA: TGTGCCTGGAAGGGACAGGGCAATCAGCCCCAGCATTTT
D gene: -; J gene: TRBJ1-3; V gene: TRBV7-9; clone size: -; CDR3 protein: CASSSGRNSGNTIYF; CDR3 DNA: TGTGCCAGCAGCTCGGGACGGAACTCTGGAAACACCATATATTTT